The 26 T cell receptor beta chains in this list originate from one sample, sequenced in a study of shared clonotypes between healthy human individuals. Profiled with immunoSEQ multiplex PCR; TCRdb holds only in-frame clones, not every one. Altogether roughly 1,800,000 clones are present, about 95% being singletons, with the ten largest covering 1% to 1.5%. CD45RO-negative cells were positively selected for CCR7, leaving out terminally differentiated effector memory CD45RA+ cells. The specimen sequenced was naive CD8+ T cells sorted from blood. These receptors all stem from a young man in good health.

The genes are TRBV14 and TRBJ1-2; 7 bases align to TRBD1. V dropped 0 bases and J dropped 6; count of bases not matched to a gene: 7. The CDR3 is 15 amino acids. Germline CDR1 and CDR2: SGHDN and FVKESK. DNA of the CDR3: TGTGCCAGCAGCCAAGATCGTCAGGGGGTACATGGCTACACCTTC. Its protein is CASSQDRQGVHGYTF.

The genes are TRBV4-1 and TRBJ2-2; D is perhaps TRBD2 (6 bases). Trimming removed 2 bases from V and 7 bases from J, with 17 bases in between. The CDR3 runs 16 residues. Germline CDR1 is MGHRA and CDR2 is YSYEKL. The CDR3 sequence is CASSQRDSGFGGELFF. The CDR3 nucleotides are TGCGCCAGCAGCCAAAGGGACTCAGGCTTTGGCGGGGAGCTGTTTTTT.

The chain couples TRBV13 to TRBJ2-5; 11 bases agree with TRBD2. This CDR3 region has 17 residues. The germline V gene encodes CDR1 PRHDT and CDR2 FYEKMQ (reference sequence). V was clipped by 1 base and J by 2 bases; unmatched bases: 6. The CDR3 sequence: CASSLAGSGREQETQYF. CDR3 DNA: TGTGCCAGCAGCTTAGCTGGTAGCGGGAGGGAACAAGAGACCCAGTACTTC.

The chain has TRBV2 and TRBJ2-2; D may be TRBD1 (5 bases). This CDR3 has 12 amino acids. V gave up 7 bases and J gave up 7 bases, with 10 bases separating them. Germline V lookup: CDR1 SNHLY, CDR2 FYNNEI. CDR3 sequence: CASTQGGGELFF. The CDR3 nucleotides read TGTGCCAGCACCCAGGGTGGCGGGGAGCTGTTTTTT.

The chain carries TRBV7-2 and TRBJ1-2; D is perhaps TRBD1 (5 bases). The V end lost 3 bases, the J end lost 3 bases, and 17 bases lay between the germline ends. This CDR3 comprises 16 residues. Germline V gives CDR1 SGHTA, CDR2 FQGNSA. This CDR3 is CASSLRVGVSDYGYTF. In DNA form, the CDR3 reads TGTGCCAGCAGCTTGCGGGTGGGGGTTTCGGACTATGGCTACACCTTC.

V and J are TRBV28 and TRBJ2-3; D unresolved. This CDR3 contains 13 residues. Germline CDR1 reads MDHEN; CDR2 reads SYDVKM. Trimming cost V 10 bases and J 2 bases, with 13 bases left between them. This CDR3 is CATSPYYTDTQYF. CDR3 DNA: TGTGCCACCTCACCCTATTACACAGATACGCAGTATTTT.

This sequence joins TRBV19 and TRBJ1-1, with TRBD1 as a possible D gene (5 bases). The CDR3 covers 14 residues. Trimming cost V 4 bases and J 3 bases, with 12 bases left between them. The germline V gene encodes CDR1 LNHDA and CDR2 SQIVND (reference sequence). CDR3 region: CASSSRAGDTEAFF. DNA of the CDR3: TGTGCCAGTAGTAGTCGGGCGGGGGACACTGAAGCTTTCTTT.

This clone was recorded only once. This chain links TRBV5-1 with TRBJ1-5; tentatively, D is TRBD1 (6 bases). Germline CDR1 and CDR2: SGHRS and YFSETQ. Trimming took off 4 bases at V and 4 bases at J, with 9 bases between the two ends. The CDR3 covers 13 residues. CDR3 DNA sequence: TGCGCCAGCAGCGCCGGACAGAATCAGCCCCAGCATTTT. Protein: CASSAGQNQPQHF. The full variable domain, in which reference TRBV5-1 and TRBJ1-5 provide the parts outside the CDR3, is KAGVTQTPRYLIKTRGQQVTLSCSPISGHRSVSWYQQTPGQGLQFLFEYFSETQRNKGNFPGRFSGRQFSNSRSEMNVSTLELGDSALYLCASSAGQNQPQHFGDGTRLSIL.

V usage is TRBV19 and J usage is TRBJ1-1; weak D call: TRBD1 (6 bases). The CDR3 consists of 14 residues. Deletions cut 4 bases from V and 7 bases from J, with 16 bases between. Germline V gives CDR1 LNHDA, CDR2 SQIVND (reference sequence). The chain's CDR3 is CASSNWQLQGEAFF. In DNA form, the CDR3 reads TGTGCCAGTAGTAACTGGCAGCTACAGGGTGAAGCTTTCTTT.

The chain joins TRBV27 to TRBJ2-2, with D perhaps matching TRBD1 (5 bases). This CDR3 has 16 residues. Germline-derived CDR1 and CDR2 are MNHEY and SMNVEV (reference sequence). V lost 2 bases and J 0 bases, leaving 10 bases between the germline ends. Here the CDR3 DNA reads TGTGCCAGCAGTTTAGGGGCAGGGTCGAACACCGGGGAGCTGTTTTTT. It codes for CASSLGAGSNTGELFF.

The CDR3 DNA reads TGTGCCAGCAGCCCCACAGCCGGTAACTCCTACGAGCAGTACTTC. Its translation is CASSPTAGNSYEQYF. This chain uses TRBV6-5 with TRBJ2-7; D is uncertain. This CDR3 is 15 amino acids long. Germline CDR1 MNHEY, CDR2 SVGAGI. Trimming stripped 6 bases from V and 0 bases from J, with 15 bases between.

CDR3 residues: CASSLASDRGQGYTF. The CDR3 DNA reads TGTGCCAGCAGCTTAGCCTCGGACAGGGGGCAAGGCTACACCTTC. V usage is TRBV7-9 and J usage is TRBJ1-2; TRBD1 matches 11 bases. Germline CDR1 and CDR2: SEHNR and FQNEAQ (reference sequence). The CDR3 is 15 amino acids. The V gene end was trimmed by 0 bases and the J gene end by 8 bases; junction bases not matched to a gene: 5.

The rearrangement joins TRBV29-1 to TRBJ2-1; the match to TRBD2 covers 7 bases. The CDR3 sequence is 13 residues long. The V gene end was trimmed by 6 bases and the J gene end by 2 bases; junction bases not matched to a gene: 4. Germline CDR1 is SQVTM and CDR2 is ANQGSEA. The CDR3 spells CSVLADTYNEQFF. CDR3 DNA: TGCAGCGTCCTAGCGGATACCTACAATGAGCAGTTCTTC.

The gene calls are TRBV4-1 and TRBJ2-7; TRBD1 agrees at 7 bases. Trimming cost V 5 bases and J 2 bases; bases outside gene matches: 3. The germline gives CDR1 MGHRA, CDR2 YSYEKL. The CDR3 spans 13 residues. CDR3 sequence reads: CASSLQGTYEQYF. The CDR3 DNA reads TGCGCCAGCAGCTTACAGGGGACCTACGAGCAGTACTTC.

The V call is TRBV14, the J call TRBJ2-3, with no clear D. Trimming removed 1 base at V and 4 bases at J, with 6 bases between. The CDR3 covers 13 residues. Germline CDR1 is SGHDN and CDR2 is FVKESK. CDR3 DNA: TGTGCCAGCAGCCAAGTTATTGCAGATACGCAGTATTTT. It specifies CASSQVIADTQYF. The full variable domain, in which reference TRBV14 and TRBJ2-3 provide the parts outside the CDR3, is EAGVTQFPSHSVIEKGQTVTLRCDPISGHDNLYWYRRVMGKEIKFLLHFVKESKQDESGMPNNRFLAERTGGTYSTLKVQPAELEDSGVYFCASSQVIADTQYFGPGTRLTVL.

In DNA form, the CDR3 reads TGTGCCTGGAGTGTACTAATGTGGCCTTTGGATGAAAAACTGTTTTTT. It yields the protein CAWSVLMWPLDEKLFF. V and J are TRBV30 and TRBJ1-4; D not certain. Germline CDR1 GTSNPN, CDR2 SVGIG (reference sequence). The V gene lost 0 bases and the J gene lost 6 bases, with 17 bases spanning the gap. This CDR3 contains 16 residues. The full variable domain, rest sourced from reference TRBV30 and TRBJ1-4, is SQTIHQWPATLVQPVGSPLSLECTVEGTSNPNLYWYRQAAGRGLQLLFYSVGIGQISSEVPQNLSASRPQDRQFILSSKKLLLSDSGFYLCAWSVLMWPLDEKLFFGSGTQLSVL.

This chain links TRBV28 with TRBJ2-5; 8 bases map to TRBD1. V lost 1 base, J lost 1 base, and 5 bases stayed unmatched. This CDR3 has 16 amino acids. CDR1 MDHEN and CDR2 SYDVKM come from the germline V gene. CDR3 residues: CASSLYTGGGQETQYF. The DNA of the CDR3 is TGTGCCAGCAGTTTATATACAGGGGGTGGCCAAGAGACCCAGTACTTC.

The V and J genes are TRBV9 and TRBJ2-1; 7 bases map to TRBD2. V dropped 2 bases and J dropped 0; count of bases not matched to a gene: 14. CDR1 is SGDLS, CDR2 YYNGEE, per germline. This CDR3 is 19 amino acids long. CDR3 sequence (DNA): TGTGCCAGCAGCGTTCCGGGGGGAGGGCCCAAGAGCTCCTACAATGAGCAGTTCTTC. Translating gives CASSVPGGGPKSSYNEQFF.

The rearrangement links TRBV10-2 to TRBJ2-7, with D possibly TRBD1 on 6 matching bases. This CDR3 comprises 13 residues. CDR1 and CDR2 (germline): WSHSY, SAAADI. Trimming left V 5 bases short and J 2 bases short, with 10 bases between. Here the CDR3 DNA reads TGCGCCAGCAGTAGGGACACTGCCTACGAGCAGTACTTC. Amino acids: CASSRDTAYEQYF.

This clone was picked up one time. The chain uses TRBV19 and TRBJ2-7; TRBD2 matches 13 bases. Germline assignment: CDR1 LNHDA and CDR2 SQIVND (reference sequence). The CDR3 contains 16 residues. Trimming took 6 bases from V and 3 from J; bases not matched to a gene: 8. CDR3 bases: TGTGCCAGTAGCCATGGACTAGCGGGAGTAGGCTACGAGCAGTACTTC. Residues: CASSHGLAGVGYEQYF.

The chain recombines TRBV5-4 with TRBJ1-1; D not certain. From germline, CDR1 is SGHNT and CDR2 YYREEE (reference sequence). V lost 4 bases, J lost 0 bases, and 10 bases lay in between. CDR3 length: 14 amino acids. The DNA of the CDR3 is TGTGCCAGCAGCGGGAGTTTTTTGAACACTGAAGCTTTCTTT. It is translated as CASSGSFLNTEAFF.

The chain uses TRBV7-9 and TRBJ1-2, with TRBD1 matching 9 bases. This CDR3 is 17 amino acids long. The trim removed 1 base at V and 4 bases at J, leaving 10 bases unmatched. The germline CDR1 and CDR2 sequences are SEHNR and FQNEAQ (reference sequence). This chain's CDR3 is CASSLEGQGSSRYGYTF. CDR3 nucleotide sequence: TGTGCCAGCAGCTTAGAAGGACAGGGGAGTAGTCGCTATGGCTACACCTTC.

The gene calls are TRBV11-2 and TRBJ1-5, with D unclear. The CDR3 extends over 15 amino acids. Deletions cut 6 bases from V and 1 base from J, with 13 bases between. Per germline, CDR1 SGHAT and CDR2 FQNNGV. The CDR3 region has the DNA TGTGCCAGCAGGCATATCGAAAGGAGCAATCAGCCCCAGCATTTT. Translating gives CASRHIERSNQPQHF.

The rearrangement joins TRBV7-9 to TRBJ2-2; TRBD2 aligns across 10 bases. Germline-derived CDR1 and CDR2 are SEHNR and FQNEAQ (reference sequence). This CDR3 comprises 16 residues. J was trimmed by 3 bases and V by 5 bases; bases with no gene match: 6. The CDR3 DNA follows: TGTGCCAGCAGCCCTCAGCGGGGGGGCCACACCGGGGAGCTGTTTTTT. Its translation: CASSPQRGGHTGELFF.

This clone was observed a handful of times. The CDR3 DNA reads as TGCGCCAGCAGCCAAGATCCGGGACAGGGGGCCTGGAGCAATCAGCCCCAGCATTTT. Its protein product is CASSQDPGQGAWSNQPQHF. The chain joins TRBV4-1 to TRBJ1-5, with TRBD1 identical over 12 bases. V shed 0 bases, J shed 1 base, and the junction held 7 bases outside the gene matches. The CDR3 contains 19 residues. Per the germline V gene, CDR1 is MGHRA and CDR2 is YSYEKL.

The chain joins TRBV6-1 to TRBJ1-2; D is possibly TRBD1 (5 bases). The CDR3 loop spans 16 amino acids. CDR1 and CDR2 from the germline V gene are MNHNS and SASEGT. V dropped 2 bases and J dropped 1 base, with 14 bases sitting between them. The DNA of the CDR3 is TGTGCCAGCAGTGAATTCGGGCTGGGGGTTAACTATGGCTACACCTTC. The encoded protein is CASSEFGLGVNYGYTF.